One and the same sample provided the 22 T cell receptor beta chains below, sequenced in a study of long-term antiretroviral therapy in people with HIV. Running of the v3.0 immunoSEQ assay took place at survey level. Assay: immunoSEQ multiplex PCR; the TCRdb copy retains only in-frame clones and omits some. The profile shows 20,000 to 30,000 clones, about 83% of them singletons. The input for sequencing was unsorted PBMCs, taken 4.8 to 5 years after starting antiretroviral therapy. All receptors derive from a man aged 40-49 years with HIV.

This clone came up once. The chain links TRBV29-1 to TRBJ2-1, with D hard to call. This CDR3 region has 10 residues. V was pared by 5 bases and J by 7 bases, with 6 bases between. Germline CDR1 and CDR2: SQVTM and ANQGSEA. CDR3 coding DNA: TGCAGCGTTCGGACGAATGAGCAGTTCTTC. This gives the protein CSVRTNEQFF.

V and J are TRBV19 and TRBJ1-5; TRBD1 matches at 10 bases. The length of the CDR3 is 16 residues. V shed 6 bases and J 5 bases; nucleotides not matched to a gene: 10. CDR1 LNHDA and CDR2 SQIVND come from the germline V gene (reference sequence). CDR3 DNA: TGTGCCAGTAGCAGTTCCGCCGGGACAGGGGATCAGCCCCAGCATTTT. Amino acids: CASSSSAGTGDQPQHF.

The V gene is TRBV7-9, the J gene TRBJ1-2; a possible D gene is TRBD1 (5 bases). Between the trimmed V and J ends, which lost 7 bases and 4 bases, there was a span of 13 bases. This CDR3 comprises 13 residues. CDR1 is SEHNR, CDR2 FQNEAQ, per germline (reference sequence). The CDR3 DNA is TGTGCCAGCACCCCCGGGACGCCCTATGGCTACACCTTC. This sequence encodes CASTPGTPYGYTF. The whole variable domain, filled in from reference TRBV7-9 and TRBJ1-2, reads DTGVSQNPRHKITKRGQNVTFRCDPISEHNRLYWYRQTLGQGPEFLTYFQNEAQLEKSRLLSDRFSAERPKGSFSTLEIQRTEQGDSAMYLCASTPGTPYGYTFGSGTRLTVV.

The CDR3, as DNA: TGTGCCAGTAGTTGGACAGGGGTGAATGAGCAGTTCTTC. It yields the protein CASSWTGVNEQFF. The V call is TRBV19, the J call TRBJ2-1; 9 positions match TRBD1. From germline, CDR1 is LNHDA and CDR2 SQIVND (reference sequence). This CDR3 has 13 residues. V gave up 5 bases and J gave up 7 bases; unmatched junction bases: 3. The variable domain in full, with the rest retrieved from reference TRBV19 and TRBJ2-1, is DGGITQSPKYLFRKEGQNVTLSCEQNLNHDAMYWYRQDPGQGLRLIYYSQIVNDFQKGDIAEGYSVSREKKESFPLTVTSAQKNPTAFYLCASSWTGVNEQFFGPGTRLTVL.

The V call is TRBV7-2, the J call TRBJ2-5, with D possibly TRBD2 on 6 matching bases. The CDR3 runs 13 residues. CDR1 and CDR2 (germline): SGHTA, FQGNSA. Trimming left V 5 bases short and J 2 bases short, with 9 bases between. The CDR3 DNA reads TGTGCCAGCAGCCGGGACTTTCAAGAGACCCAGTACTTC. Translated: CASSRDFQETQYF. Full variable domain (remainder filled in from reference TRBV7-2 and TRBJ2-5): GAGVSQSPSNKVTEKGKDVELRCDPISGHTALYWYRQSLGQGLEFLIYFQGNSAPDKSGLPSDRFSAERTGGSVSTLTIQRTQQEDSAVYLCASSRDFQETQYFGPGTRLLVL.

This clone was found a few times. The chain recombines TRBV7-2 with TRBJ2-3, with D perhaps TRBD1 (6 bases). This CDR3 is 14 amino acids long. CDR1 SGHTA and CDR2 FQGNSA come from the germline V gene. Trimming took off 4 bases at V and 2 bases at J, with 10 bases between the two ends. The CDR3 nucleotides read TGTGCCAGCAGCTGGGGACATGACACAGATACGCAGTATTTT. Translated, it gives CASSWGHDTDTQYF. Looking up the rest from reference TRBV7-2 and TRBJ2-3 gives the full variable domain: GAGVSQSPSNKVTEKGKDVELRCDPISGHTALYWYRQSLGQGLEFLIYFQGNSAPDKSGLPSDRFSAERTGGSVSTLTIQRTQQEDSAVYLCASSWGHDTDTQYFGPGTRLTVL.

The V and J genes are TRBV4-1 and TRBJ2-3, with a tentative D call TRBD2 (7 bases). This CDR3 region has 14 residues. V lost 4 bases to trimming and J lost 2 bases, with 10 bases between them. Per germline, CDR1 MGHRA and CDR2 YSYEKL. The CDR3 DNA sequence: TGCGCCAGCAGCCGGGGGGGCCTCACAGATACGCAGTATTTT. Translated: CASSRGGLTDTQYF.

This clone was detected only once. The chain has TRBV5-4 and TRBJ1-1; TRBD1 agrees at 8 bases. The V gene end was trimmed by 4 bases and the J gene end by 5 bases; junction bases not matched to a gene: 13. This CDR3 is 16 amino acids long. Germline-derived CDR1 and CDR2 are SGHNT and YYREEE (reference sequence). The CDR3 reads CASSPGQGRGGTEAFF. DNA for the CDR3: TGTGCCAGCAGCCCCGGACAGGGAAGAGGAGGGACTGAAGCTTTCTTT.

The CDR3 DNA reads as TGCGCCAGCAGCCCTGGGACAGGCCCCAGGGATGAGCAGTTCTTC. Amino acid sequence: CASSPGTGPRDEQFF. V usage is TRBV5-1 and J usage is TRBJ2-1, with 8 bases lining up with TRBD1. Losses at the gene ends were 4 bases for V and 8 bases for J; bases not matched to a gene: 11. CDR1 SGHRS and CDR2 YFSETQ come from the germline V gene. This CDR3 has 15 residues. The full variable domain, completed using reference TRBV5-1 and TRBJ2-1, is KAGVTQTPRYLIKTRGQQVTLSCSPISGHRSVSWYQQTPGQGLQFLFEYFSETQRNKGNFPGRFSGRQFSNSRSEMNVSTLELGDSALYLCASSPGTGPRDEQFFGPGTRLTVL.

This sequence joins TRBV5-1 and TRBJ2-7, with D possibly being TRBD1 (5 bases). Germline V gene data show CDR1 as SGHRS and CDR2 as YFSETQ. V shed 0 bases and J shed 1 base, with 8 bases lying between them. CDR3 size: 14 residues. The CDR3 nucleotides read TGCGCCAGCAGCTTGGGGTACAGGTCCTACGAGCAGTACTTC. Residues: CASSLGYRSYEQYF.

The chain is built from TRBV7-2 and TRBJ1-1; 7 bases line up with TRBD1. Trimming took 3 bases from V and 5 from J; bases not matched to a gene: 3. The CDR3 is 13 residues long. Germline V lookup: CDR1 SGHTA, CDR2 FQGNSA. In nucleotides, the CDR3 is TGTGCCAGCAGCTTGGGACAGCTTACTGAAGCTTTCTTT. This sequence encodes CASSLGQLTEAFF.

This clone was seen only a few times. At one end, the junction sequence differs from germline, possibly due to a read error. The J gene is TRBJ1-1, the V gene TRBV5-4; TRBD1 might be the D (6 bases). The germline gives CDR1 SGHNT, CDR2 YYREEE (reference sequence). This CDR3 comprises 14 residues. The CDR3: CASSSKTGNPEAFF. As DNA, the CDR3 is TGTGCCAGCAGCTCGAAAACAGGGAACCCTGAAGCTTTCTTT.

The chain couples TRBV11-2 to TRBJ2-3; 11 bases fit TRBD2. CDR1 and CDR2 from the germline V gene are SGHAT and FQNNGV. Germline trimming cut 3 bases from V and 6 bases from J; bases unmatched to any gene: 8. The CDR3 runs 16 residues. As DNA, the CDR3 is TGTGCCAGCAGCTTTCTAGCGGGGGGCCTGGGGGATACGCAGTATTTT. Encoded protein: CASSFLAGGLGDTQYF.

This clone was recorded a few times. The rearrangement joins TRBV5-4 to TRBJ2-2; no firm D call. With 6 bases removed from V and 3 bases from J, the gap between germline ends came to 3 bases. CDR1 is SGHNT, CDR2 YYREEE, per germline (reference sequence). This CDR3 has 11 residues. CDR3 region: CASTDTGELFF. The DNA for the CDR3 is TGTGCCAGCACCGACACCGGGGAGCTGTTTTTT.

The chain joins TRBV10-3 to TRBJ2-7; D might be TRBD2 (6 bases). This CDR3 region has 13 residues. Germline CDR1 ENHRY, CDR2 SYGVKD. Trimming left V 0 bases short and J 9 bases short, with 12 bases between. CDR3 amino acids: CAISESVVEGQYF. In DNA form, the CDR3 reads TGTGCCATCAGTGAGTCGGTCGTGGAGGGGCAGTACTTC.

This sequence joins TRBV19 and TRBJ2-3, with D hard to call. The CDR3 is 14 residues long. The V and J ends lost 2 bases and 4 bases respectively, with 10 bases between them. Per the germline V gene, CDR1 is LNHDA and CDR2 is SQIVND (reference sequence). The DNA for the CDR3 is TGTGCCAGTAGTATACGGGTCGCGCCAGATACGCAGTATTTT. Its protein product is CASSIRVAPDTQYF.

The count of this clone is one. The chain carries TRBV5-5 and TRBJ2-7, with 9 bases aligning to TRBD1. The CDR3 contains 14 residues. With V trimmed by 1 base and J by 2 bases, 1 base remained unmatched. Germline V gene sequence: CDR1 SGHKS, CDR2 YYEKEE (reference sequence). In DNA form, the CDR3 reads TGTGCCAGCAGCTTGCGGGACAGGGCCTACGAGCAGTACTTC. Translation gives CASSLRDRAYEQYF.

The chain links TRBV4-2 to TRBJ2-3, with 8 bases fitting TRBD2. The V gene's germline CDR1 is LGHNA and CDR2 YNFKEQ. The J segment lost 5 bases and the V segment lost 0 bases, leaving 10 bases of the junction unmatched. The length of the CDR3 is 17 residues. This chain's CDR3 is CASSQDGAGGGGDTQYF. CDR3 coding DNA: TGTGCCAGCAGCCAAGATGGGGCGGGAGGAGGGGGAGATACGCAGTATTTT.

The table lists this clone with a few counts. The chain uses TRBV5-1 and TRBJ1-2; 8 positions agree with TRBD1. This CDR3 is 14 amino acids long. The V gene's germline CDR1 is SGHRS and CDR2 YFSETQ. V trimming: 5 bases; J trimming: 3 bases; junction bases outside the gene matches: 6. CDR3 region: CASRMTGEYYGYTF. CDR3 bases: TGCGCCAGCAGAATGACAGGGGAGTACTATGGCTACACCTTC. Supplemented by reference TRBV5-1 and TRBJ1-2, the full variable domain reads KAGVTQTPRYLIKTRGQQVTLSCSPISGHRSVSWYQQTPGQGLQFLFEYFSETQRNKGNFPGRFSGRQFSNSRSEMNVSTLELGDSALYLCASRMTGEYYGYTFGSGTRLTVV.

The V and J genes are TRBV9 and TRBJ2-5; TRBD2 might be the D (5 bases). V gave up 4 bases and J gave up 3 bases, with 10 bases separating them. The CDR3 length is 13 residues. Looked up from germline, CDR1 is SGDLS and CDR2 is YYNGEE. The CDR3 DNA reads TGTGCCAGCAGCCTAGGACTTAAAGAGACCCAGTACTTC. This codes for CASSLGLKETQYF.

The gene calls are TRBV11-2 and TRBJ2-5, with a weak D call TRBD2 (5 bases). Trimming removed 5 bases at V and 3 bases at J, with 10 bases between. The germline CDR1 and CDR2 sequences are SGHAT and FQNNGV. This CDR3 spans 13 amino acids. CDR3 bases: TGTGCCAGCAGCGAGCCTAGCAAAGAGACCCAGTACTTC. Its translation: CASSEPSKETQYF.

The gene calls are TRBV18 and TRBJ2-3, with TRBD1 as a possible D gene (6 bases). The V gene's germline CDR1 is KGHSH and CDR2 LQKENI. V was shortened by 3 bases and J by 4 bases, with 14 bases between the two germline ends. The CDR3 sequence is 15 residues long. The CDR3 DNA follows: TGTGCCAGCTCACCGGCCCAGGGGAAGGCAGATACGCAGTATTTT. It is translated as CASSPAQGKADTQYF.